These 14 T cell receptor beta chains were all obtained from the same sample, sequenced in a study of T cell responses to AZD1222 COVID-19 vaccine. Using immunoSEQ multiplex PCR, the repertoire was profiled, and TCRdb retains in-frame clones only, with some absent. The sample has some 120,000 clones, around 90% seen once. This specimen consisted of peripheral blood, obtained on day 0 of AZD1222 vaccination. All receptors come from an adult in good health.

The V call is TRBV6-5, the J call TRBJ2-3; tentatively, D is TRBD2 (6 bases). The CDR3 spans 16 residues. Per the germline V gene, CDR1 is MNHEY and CDR2 is SVGAGI. Trimming cost V 0 bases and J 6 bases, with 16 bases left between them. In DNA form, the CDR3 reads TGTGCCAGCAGTTACTCGACGGGCTTCGCGGGGGATACGCAGTATTTT. This encodes CASSYSTGFAGDTQYF.

The chain links TRBV4-3 to TRBJ2-3, with TRBD2 matching 16 bases. The CDR3 has 17 residues. The junction had 7 bases not matched to a gene; V was cut back by 3 bases and J by 7 bases. CDR1 is LGHNA, CDR2 YSLEER, per germline. For the CDR3, the DNA is TGCGCCAGCAGCCAGGGTGGGACTAGCGGGGGGGCTTATACGCAGTATTTT. This sequence encodes CASSQGGTSGGAYTQYF.

The V call is TRBV6-4, the J call TRBJ1-2, with 7 nucleotides matching TRBD1. Germline assignment: CDR1 MRHNA and CDR2 SNTAGT. Germline trimming cut 6 bases from V and 7 bases from J; bases unmatched to any gene: 8. This CDR3 has 13 residues. The CDR3 sequence is CASRITGAGGYTF. In DNA form, the CDR3 reads TGTGCCAGCAGGATCACAGGGGCGGGTGGCTACACCTTC.

The chain uses TRBV6-4 and TRBJ1-5; 7 nucleotides line up with TRBD1. CDR3 length equals 18 residues. Per the germline V gene, CDR1 is MRHNA and CDR2 is SNTAGT. Trimming at V came to 7 bases and at J to 0 bases, leaving 15 bases not matched to a gene. CDR3 loop: CASTGTAKTWDSNQPQHF. CDR3 in DNA: TGTGCCAGCACCGGGACAGCTAAAACTTGGGATAGCAATCAGCCCCAGCATTTT.

The sample holds a few counts of this clone. The chain recombines TRBV27 with TRBJ1-1; D ambiguous. Germline V gene sequence: CDR1 MNHEY, CDR2 SMNVEV (reference sequence). Trimming took 5 bases from V and 3 from J, leaving 10 bases between them. The length of the CDR3 is 13 residues. The CDR3 reads CASSPGGYTEAFF. In DNA, the CDR3 is TGTGCCAGCAGTCCAGGAGGTTACACTGAAGCTTTCTTT.

The chain employs TRBV18 and TRBJ1-5; D may be TRBD1 (5 bases). The ends were cut back, 1 base at V and 2 bases at J, with 15 bases in the middle. CDR1 KGHSH and CDR2 LQKENI come from the germline V gene. The CDR3 has 17 residues. The CDR3 bases are TGTGCCAGCTCACCACGGGGGGGGTATACGGGCAATCAGCCCCAGCATTTT. It translates to CASSPRGGYTGNQPQHF.

The CDR3 coding sequence is TGTGCCAGCAGCCCCCCGGGGAGGGGGAGGGCCAAAAACATTCAGTACTTC. Residues: CASSPPGRGRAKNIQYF. The V call is TRBV3-1 (or the pseudogene TRBV3-2), the J call TRBJ2-4; a possible D gene is TRBD2 (7 bases). Germline V gene sequence: CDR1 LGHDT, CDR2 YNNKEL (reference sequence). The CDR3 is made up of 17 amino acids. The V gene lost 4 bases and the J gene lost 1 base, with 17 bases spanning the gap.

To note about this clone: This sample includes further DNA sequences coding for the same CDR3. This rearrangement joins TRBV18 to TRBJ1-1, with D perhaps TRBD1 (6 bases). The germline CDR1 and CDR2 sequences are KGHSH and LQKENI. CDR3 length: 13 amino acids. The germline V and J ends were trimmed by 3 bases and 1 base, with 6 bases remaining between them. DNA of the CDR3: TGTGCCAGCTCACCGGGACAGAACACTGAAGCTTTCTTT. This gives the protein CASSPGQNTEAFF. The complete variable domain, with remaining parts taken from reference TRBV18 and TRBJ1-1, reads NAGVMQNPRHLVRRRGQEARLRCSPMKGHSHVYWYRQLPEEGLKFMVYLQKENIIDESGMPKERFSAEFPKEGPSILRIQQVVRGDSAAYFCASSPGQNTEAFFGQGTRLTVV.

The J gene is TRBJ1-5, the V gene TRBV6-2 or TRBV6-3; D not certain. Germline V gene data show CDR1 as MNHEY and CDR2 as SVGEGT. Deletions cut 2 bases from V and 4 bases from J, with 12 bases between. This CDR3 region has 15 residues. CDR3 amino acids: CASSYLPDTNQPQHF. DNA of the CDR3: TGTGCCAGCAGTTACCTCCCCGACACAAATCAGCCCCAGCATTTT.

The chain employs TRBV5-4 and TRBJ2-3, with D hard to call. The CDR3 extends over 11 amino acids. V lost 10 bases to trimming and J lost 0 bases, with 6 bases between them. Germline V gene lookup returns CDR1 SGHNT and CDR2 YYREEE (reference sequence). In nucleotides, the CDR3 is TGTGCCGGATCTAGCACAGATACGCAGTATTTT. This encodes CAGSSTDTQYF.

The chain combines TRBV10-3 with TRBJ2-7, with 10 bases fitting TRBD1. CDR1 and CDR2 from the germline V gene are ENHRY and SYGVKD. The ends lost 3 bases at V and 6 bases at J; junction bases unmatched: 5. The CDR3 has 14 amino acids. The CDR3 protein is CAISDGTGASEQYF. The CDR3 DNA reads as TGTGCCATCAGTGATGGGACAGGGGCCTCCGAGCAGTACTTC.

The CDR3 sequence: CASSFLQNNEQFF. CDR3 nucleotide sequence: TGCGCCAGCAGCTTCCTACAGAACAATGAGCAGTTCTTC. This chain links TRBV5-1 with TRBJ2-1; no clear D. This CDR3 spans 13 amino acids. Trimming left V 2 bases short and J 5 bases short, with 8 bases between. Per the germline V gene, CDR1 is SGHRS and CDR2 is YFSETQ.

V is TRBV18 and J is TRBJ1-1; possible D gene TRBD1, 6 bases. V lost 3 bases to trimming and J lost 0 bases, with 11 bases between them. The CDR3 spans 15 residues. Germline CDR1 reads KGHSH; CDR2 reads LQKENI. CDR3 coding DNA: TGTGCCAGCTCACCCAGGGGTATGTTGAACACTGAAGCTTTCTTT. Translated, it gives CASSPRGMLNTEAFF.

This clone was seen more than once but under ten times. J is TRBJ2-5 and V is TRBV5-5, with 11 bases identical to TRBD2. Germline V gene data show CDR1 as SGHKS and CDR2 as YYEKEE (reference sequence). The CDR3 is 17 residues long. The V segment lost 2 bases and the J segment 2 bases; nucleotides outside the gene matches: 8. DNA for the CDR3: TGTGCCAGCAGCTTCTCCCTAGCGGGAGGAGGGCAAGAGACCCAGTACTTC. This sequence encodes CASSFSLAGGGQETQYF. Full variable domain (missing parts from reference TRBV5-5 and TRBJ2-5): DAGVTQSPTHLIKTRGQQVTLRCSPISGHKSVSWYQQVLGQGPQFIFQYYEKEERGRGNFPDRFSARQFPNYSSELNVNALLLGDSALYLCASSFSLAGGGQETQYFGPGTRLLVL.